This paragraph reports one T cell receptor (beta chain). Its target is not known. The entry originates in a study of shared clonotypes between healthy human individuals. Study-level results: Sorted-subset sequencing, rarefaction showed, was incomplete despite large depth.

CD8 cells regarded as naive lacked CD45RO, were positively chosen for CCR7, and omitted terminally differentiated effector memory CD45RA+ cells. Looked up from germline, CDR1 is MNHNY and CDR2 is SVGAGI (reference sequence). This CDR3 has 13 amino acids. Trimming removed 6 bases from V and 4 bases from J, with 10 bases in between. Only in-frame clones appear in the TCRdb table, and some are missing; sequencing was by immunoSEQ multiplex PCR. The repertoire holds approximately 720,000 clones, with roughly 94% as singletons. Specimen: naive CD8+ T cells sorted from blood. This sequence joins TRBV6-6 and TRBJ2-1; TRBD2 might be the D (5 bases). The source of this sequence is a young man in good health. CDR3 region: CASSPGLYNEQFF. The CDR3 nucleotides read TGTGCCAGCAGCCCAGGACTGTACAATGAGCAGTTCTTC.